These T cell receptor beta chains were read from a single sample in a study of T cells in Graves' hyperthyroidism and ophthalmopathy. TCRdb reprocessed the multiplex PCR reads via MiXCR and lists one record per CDR3 protein. The data hold 600,000 to 650,000 distinct CDR3 sequences, with less than 25% observed a single time. The source material was blood. These receptors all come from a man aged 30 to 39 with Graves' ophthalmopathy. CDR3s include the opening cysteine and the closing phenylalanine or tryptophan. A D gene is named only where the DNA matches it firmly. Only some rows state a clone size, as once, few, many or a class for expanded clones.

len | j_gene | d_gene | abundance | v_gene | CDR3aa | CDR3nt
15 | TRBJ2-3 | NA | NA | TRBV5-1 | CASSLEAGHTDTQYF | TGCGCCAGCAGCTTGGAAGCGGGCCACACAGATACGCAGTATTTT
15 | TRBJ2-7 | TRBD1 | NA | TRBV7-2 | CASSPLGTGGYEQYF | TGTGCCAGCAGCCCACTAGGGACAGGGGGCTACGAGCAGTACTTC
15 | TRBJ2-7 | NA | NA | TRBV5-1 | CASSPTAGNSYEQYF | TGCGCCAGCAGCCCCACGGCGGGAAACTCCTACGAGCAGTACTTC
16 | TRBJ2-7 | TRBD2 | NA | TRBV5-1 | CASSFSSTSRNYEQYF | TGCGCCAGCAGCTTTTCGTCGACTAGCCGTAATTACGAGCAGTACTTC
13 | TRBJ1-2 | NA | few | TRBV28 | CASNLGGNYGYTF | TGTGCCAGCAATCTCGGCGGCAACTATGGCTACACCTTC
15 | TRBJ2-1 | TRBD1 | few | TRBV5-5 | CASSLAGQGNNEQFF | TGTGCCAGCAGCTTGGCCGGACAGGGTAATAATGAGCAGTTCTTC
14 | TRBJ2-7 | NA | NA | TRBV5-1 | CASSLHLGGNEQYF | TGCGCCAGCAGCCTCCATCTCGGGGGTAACGAGCAGTACTTC
14 | TRBJ2-3 | NA | many | TRBV12-3/TRBV12-4 | CASSPRAHTDTQYF | TGTGCCAGCAGCCCCAGGGCCCACACAGATACGCAGTATTTT
11 | TRBJ2-1 | NA | few | TRBV29-1 | CSVEGRQGPFF | TGCAGCGTTGAAGGGCGGCAGGGACCGTTCTTC
14 | TRBJ2-2 | TRBD2 | few | TRBV6-1 | CASSGLAATGELFF | TGTGCCAGCAGTGGACTAGCGGCCACCGGGGAGCTGTTTTTT
17 | TRBJ1-2 | NA | NA | TRBV18 | CASSPLQRVSSNYGYTF | TGTGCCAGCTCACCACTACAGAGGGTCTCATCTAACTATGGCTACACCTTC
15 | TRBJ2-7 | TRBD2 | few | TRBV30 | CAWSEGTSAPGEQYF | TGTGCCTGGAGCGAAGGGACTAGCGCTCCTGGCGAGCAGTACTTC
14 | TRBJ2-2 | NA | NA | TRBV7-2 | CASSLTLGIGELFF | TGTGCCAGCAGCTTAACCTTAGGGATCGGGGAGCTGTTTTTT
16 | TRBJ2-7 | NA | many | TRBV11-2 | CASSSSPRDGTYEQYF | TGTGCCAGCAGCTCTAGCCCACGGGACGGAACCTACGAGCAGTACTTC
16 | TRBJ2-6 | NA | NA | TRBV15 | CATSRNTGPGANVLTF | TGTGCCACCAGCAGAAATACAGGGCCCGGGGCCAACGTCCTGACTTTC
16 | TRBJ2-2 | NA | once | TRBV10-3 | CAIKGEREWNTGELFF | TGTGCCATCAAGGGAGAGAGGGAGTGGAACACCGGGGAGCTGTTTTTT
13 | TRBJ1-1 | NA | many | TRBV29-1 | CSVVTYRGTEAFF | TGCAGCGTTGTTACCTACCGGGGCACTGAAGCTTTCTTT
12 | TRBJ2-5 | NA | many | TRBV7-2 | CASSLEAKTQYF | TGTGCCAGCAGCTTAGAGGCGAAGACCCAGTACTTC
14 | TRBJ2-1 | NA | few | TRBV7-9 | CASTRDLGNTEQFF | TGTGCCAGCACCCGGGACCTGGGGAACACTGAGCAGTTCTTC
15 | TRBJ2-7 | TRBD2 | many | TRBV20-1 | CSAREGAGGTYEQYF | TGCAGTGCTAGAGAAGGGGCGGGAGGCACCTACGAGCAGTACTTC
15 | TRBJ2-7 | TRBD1 | NA | TRBV5-5 | CASSLWGQGSNEQYF | TGTGCCAGCAGCTTGTGGGGACAGGGATCAAACGAGCAGTACTTC
14 | TRBJ1-2 | NA | NA | TRBV15 | CATSRGGRGYGYTF | TGCGCCACCAGCAGAGGTGGTAGGGGGTATGGCTACACCTTC
16 | TRBJ2-5 | NA | few | TRBV29-1 | CSVVRPSRGGQETQYF | TGCAGCGTTGTACGACCCAGCAGGGGCGGACAAGAGACCCAGTACTTC
15 | TRBJ1-1 | NA | NA | TRBV7-2 | CASSIWVGMNTEAFF | TGTGCCAGCAGCATATGGGTCGGGATGAACACTGAAGCTTTCTTT
16 | TRBJ2-4 | TRBD1 | NA | TRBV6-1 | CASSQGQGVSKNIQYF | TGTGCCAGCAGCCAGGGACAGGGAGTGTCCAAAAACATTCAGTACTTC
15 | TRBJ2-7 | TRBD1 | NA | TRBV7-2 | CASSSGTGRLWEQYF | TGTGCCAGCAGCTCCGGGACAGGGCGATTGTGGGAGCAGTACTTC
12 | TRBJ2-5 | NA | few | TRBV24-1 | CATSDNQETQYF | TGTGCCACCAGTGATAACCAAGAGACCCAGTACTTC
13 | TRBJ1-2 | NA | many | TRBV3-1 | CASSQVGGYGYTF | TGTGCCAGCAGCCAAGTGGGGGGCTATGGCTACACCTTC
19 | TRBJ2-6 | NA | NA | TRBV24-1 | CATSDLNRSHYSGANVLTF | TGTGCCACCAGTGATTTAAACAGGAGCCATTACTCTGGGGCCAACGTCCTGACTTTC
15 | TRBJ2-1 | TRBD1 | few | TRBV20-1 | CSARAGQGDYNEQFF | TGCAGTGCTAGAGCTGGACAGGGGGACTACAATGAGCAGTTCTTC
15 | TRBJ2-3 | TRBD2 | many | TRBV20-1 | CSAPPISGRTDTQYF | TGCAGTGCTCCACCGATTAGCGGGAGGACAGATACGCAGTATTTT
15 | TRBJ2-1 | NA | NA | TRBV28 | CASSLGAGLEDGQFF | TGTGCCAGCAGTTTAGGAGCAGGGCTTGAGGATGGGCAGTTCTTC